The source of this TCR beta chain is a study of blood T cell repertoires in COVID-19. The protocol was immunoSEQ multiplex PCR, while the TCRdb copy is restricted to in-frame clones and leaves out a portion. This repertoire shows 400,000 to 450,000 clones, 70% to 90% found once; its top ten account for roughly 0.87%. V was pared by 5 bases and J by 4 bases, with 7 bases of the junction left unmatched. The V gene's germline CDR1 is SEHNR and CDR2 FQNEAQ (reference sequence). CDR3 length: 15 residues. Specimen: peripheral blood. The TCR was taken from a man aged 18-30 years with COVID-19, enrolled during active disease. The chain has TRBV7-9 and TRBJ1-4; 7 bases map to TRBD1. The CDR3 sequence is CASSLEGQLNEKLFF. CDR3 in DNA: TGTGCCAGCAGCCTAGAGGGACAGCTTAATGAAAAACTGTTTTTT.